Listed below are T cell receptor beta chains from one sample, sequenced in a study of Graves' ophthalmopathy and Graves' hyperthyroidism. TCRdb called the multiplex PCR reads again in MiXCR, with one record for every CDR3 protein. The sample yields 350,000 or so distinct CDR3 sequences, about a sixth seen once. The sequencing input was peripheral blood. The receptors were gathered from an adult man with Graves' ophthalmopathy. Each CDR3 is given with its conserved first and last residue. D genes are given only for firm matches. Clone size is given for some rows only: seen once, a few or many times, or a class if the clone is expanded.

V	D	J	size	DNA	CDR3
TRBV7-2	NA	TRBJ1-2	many	TGTGCCAGCAGCAAGGACAACCAAGGGAGAGGCTACACCTTC	CASSKDNQGRGYTF
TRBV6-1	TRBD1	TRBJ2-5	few	TGTGCCACCCTAAGACAGGGAAGAGAGACCCAGTACTTC	CATLRQGRETQYF
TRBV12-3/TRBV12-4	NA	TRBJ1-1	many	TGTGCCAGCAGTTTAGGAATGACTGAAGCTTTCTTT	CASSLGMTEAFF
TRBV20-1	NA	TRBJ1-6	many	TGCAGTGCTAGAGATAGTGCGGGCTCACCCCTCCACTTT	CSARDSAGSPLHF
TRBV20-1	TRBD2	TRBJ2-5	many	TGCAGTGCTAGAGAAGGACTAGCGGGGTTAGAGACCCAGTACTTC	CSAREGLAGLETQYF
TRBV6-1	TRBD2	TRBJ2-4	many	TGTGCCAGCAGTGAACGGGTCGTTAGCGGGGGAGCCAAAAACATTCAGTACTTC	CASSERVVSGGAKNIQYF
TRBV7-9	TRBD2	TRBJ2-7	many	TGTGCCAGCAGCTCCGGGCTAGCGGGGGAGGAGCAGTACTTC	CASSSGLAGEEQYF
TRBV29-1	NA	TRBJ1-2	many	TGCAGCGTTGAAGGCCCATCGACGACTCTTACCCAAGCTAACTATGGCTACACCTTC	CSVEGPSTTLTQANYGYTF
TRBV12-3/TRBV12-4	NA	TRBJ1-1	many	TGTGCCAGCAGTCCTAGTGGACGGCGGAACACTGAAGCTTTCTTT	CASSPSGRRNTEAFF
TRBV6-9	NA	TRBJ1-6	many	TGTGCCAGCAGTTGGGAAGGAAGAGCCCTCCACTTT	CASSWEGRALHF
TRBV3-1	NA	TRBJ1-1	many	TGTGCCAGCAGCCTCCAAGGACAACAAGCTTTCTTT	CASSLQGQQAFF
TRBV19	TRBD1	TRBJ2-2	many	TGTGCCAGTACCGGACAGGGATCGAACACCGGGGAGCTGTTTTTT	CASTGQGSNTGELFF
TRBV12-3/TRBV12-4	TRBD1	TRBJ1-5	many	TGTGCCAGCAGTGGACAGGGGAATCAGCCCCAGCATTTT	CASSGQGNQPQHF
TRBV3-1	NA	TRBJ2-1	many	TGTGCAAGTAGCAATTCACGAGGCAATGAGCAGTTCTTC	CASSNSRGNEQFF
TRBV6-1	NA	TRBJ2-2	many	TGTGCCAGCAGAACCGCGGGCCAGGGGAACACCGGGGAGCTGTTTTTT	CASRTAGQGNTGELFF
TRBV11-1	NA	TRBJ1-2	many	TGTGCCAGCAGCTCACCCACAGAAAACTATGGCTACACCTTC	CASSSPTENYGYTF
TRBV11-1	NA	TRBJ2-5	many	TGTGCCAGCAGCCCTGACCGACGAGGCCAAGAGACCCAGTACTTC	CASSPDRRGQETQYF
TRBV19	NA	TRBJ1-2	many	TGTGCCAGTTCCTCCTCGACAGTACGGTATGGTGGCTACACCTTC	CASSSSTVRYGGYTF
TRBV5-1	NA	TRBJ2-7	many	TGCGCCAGCAGCTTGGTTTCCTTGGGTCACGAGCAGTACTTC	CASSLVSLGHEQYF
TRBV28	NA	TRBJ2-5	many	TGTGCCAGCCATGGACAGTTCCAAGAGACCCAGTACTTC	CASHGQFQETQYF
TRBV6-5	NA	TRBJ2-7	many	TGTGCCAGCTTACCTGTGGCCGGGGACGAGCAGTACTTC	CASLPVAGDEQYF
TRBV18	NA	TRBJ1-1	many	TGTGCCAGCTCATCAACAGGGACCACTGAAGCTTTCTTT	CASSSTGTTEAFF
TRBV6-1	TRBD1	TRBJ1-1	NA	TGTGCCAGCACCACGGACAGGGGGGGGACTGAAGCTTTCTTT	CASTTDRGGTEAFF
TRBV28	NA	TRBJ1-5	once	TGTGCCAGCCATCAAGGGAGAGGGATTAGCAGCAATCAGCCCCAGCATTTT	CASHQGRGISSNQPQHF
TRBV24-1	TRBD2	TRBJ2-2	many	TGTGCCACCAGTGACCTCACTAGCGGGGGGACCGGGGAGCTGTTTTTT	CATSDLTSGGTGELFF
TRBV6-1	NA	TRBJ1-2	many	TGTGCCAGCAGCCCGGGACCGGCGCGGGGGAGGGGTGGCTACACCTTC	CASSPGPARGRGGYTF
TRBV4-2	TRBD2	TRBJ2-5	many	TGTGCCAGCAGCCAACCCCCCCGGGGGGATGGGGGAGAGACCCAGTACTTC	CASSQPPRGDGGETQYF
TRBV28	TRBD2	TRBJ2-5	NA	TGTGCCAGCAGTTTGAATTTCGGGGTAGCGGGAGGCGGGACCCAGTACTTC	CASSLNFGVAGGGTQYF
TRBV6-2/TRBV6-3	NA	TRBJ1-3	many	TGTGCCAGCAGACCGACTGGGAACTCTGGAAACACCATATATTTT	CASRPTGNSGNTIYF
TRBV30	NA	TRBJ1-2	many	TGTGCCTGGACCGGGAACAATAACTATGGCTACACCTTC	CAWTGNNNYGYTF
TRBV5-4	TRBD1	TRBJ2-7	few	TGTGCCAGCAGCGTACCGGGACAGGGGGCCCACGAGCAGTACTTC	CASSVPGQGAHEQYF
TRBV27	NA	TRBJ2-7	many	TGTGCCAGCAGGAATCGACAGTTTTTGGAGCAGTACTTC	CASRNRQFLEQYF
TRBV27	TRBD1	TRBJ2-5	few	TGTGCCAGCAGTCAAGACAGGGGCTATGAGACCCAGTACTTC	CASSQDRGYETQYF
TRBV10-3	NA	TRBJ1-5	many	TGTGCCATCAGTGAGTCCGCCGCAGGCAATCAGCCCCAGCATTTT	CAISESAAGNQPQHF
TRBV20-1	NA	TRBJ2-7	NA	TGCAGTGCCCTAAGGGGGTACGAGCAGTACTTC	CSALRGYEQYF
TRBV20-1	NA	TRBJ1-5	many	TGCAGTGCTAGAGAGTATGGGGCTCTTAGCAATCAGCCCCAGCATTTT	CSAREYGALSNQPQHF
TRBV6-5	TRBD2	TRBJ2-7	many	TGTGCCAGCAGTTACGGGTACGTCGGCGGGGGGTCCTACGAGCAGTACTTC	CASSYGYVGGGSYEQYF
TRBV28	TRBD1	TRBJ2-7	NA	TGTGCCAGCAGTCCCGGGACAGTCTTCTCCTACGAGCAGTACTTC	CASSPGTVFSYEQYF
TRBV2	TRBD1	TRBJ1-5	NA	TGTGCCAGCGACAGGGAAGGCGGTCAGCCCCAGCATTTT	CASDREGGQPQHF
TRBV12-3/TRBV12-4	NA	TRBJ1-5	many	TGTGCCAGCAGTTTATCACAGGACCAGCCCCAGCATTTT	CASSLSQDQPQHF
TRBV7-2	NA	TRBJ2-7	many	TGTGCCAGCAGCTTAGGGAGAGAGTACGAGCAGTACTTC	CASSLGREYEQYF
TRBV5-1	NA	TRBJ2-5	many	TGCGCCAGCAGCTTGGCAGACGCCGGCGTCGGGGGACAAGAGACCCAGTACTTC	CASSLADAGVGGQETQYF
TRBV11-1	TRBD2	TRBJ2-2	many	TGTGCCAGCAGCTTAGGGACTCTAGCGGGACACACCGGGGAGCTGTTTTTT	CASSLGTLAGHTGELFF
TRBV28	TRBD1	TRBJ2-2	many	TGTGCCAGCAGCTCGGACAGGGATGTGCCCGGGGAGCTGTTTTTT	CASSSDRDVPGELFF
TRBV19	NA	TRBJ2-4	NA	TGTGCCAGTAGTATGATGGCTGCCCCGGACATTCAGTACTTC	CASSMMAAPDIQYF
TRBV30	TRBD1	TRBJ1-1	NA	TGTGCCTGGACCCGGACAGGGAAGGGTGAAGCTTTCTTT	CAWTRTGKGEAFF
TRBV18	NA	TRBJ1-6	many	TGTGCCAGCTCACCGGGACACGGGAATTCACCCCTCCACTTT	CASSPGHGNSPLHF
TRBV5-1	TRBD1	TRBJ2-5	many	TGCGCCAGCAGCTCGGACAGGGGGCGACAAGAGACCCAGTACTTC	CASSSDRGRQETQYF
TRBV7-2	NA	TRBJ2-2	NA	TGTGCCAGCAGCTTAGGCGTGGACACCGGGGAGCTGTTTTTT	CASSLGVDTGELFF
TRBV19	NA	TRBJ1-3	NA	TGTGCCAGTAAGCTGGGTCCGTCTGGAAACACCATATATTTT	CASKLGPSGNTIYF
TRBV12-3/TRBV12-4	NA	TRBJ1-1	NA	TGTGCCAGCAGTTTATCCAAATCGAAGGTACCTGAAGCTTTCTTT	CASSLSKSKVPEAFF
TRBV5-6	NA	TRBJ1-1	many	TGTGCCAGCAGCGGGGGTACTGAAGCTTTCTTT	CASSGGTEAFF
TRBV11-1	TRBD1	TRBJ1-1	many	TGTGCCAGCAGCTTTGGACAGGGGATCACTGAAGCTTTCTTT	CASSFGQGITEAFF